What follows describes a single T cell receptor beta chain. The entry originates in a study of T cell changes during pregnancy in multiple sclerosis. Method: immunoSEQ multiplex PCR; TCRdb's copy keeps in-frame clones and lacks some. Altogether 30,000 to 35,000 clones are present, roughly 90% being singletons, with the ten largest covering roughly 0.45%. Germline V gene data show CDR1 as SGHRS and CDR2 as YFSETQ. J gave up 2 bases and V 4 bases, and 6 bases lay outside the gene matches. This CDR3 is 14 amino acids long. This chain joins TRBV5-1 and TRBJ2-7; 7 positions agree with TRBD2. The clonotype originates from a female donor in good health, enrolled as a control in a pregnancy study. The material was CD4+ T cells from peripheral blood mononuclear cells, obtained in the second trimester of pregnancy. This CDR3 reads CASSPSGIAYEQYF. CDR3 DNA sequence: TGCGCCAGCAGCCCGAGCGGGATCGCCTACGAGCAGTACTTC.